The 2 T cell receptor beta chains below come from one sample, sequenced in a study of cytomegalovirus exposure and HLA in healthy donors. Measured with immunoSEQ multiplex PCR; TCRdb has only the in-frame clones, and not every one. The data contain 100,000 to 120,000 clones, roughly 90% of them singletons. Sequencing was performed on PBMCs. The source of these receptors is a woman aged 25 to 39 in good health and CMV-seropositive.

This clone appeared a few times. The chain couples TRBV27 to TRBJ1-2, with TRBD1 matching over 9 bases. The CDR3 spans 13 residues. Germline trimming cut 7 bases from V and 4 bases from J; bases unmatched to any gene: 4. CDR1 MNHEY and CDR2 SMNVEV come from the germline V gene (reference sequence). DNA of the CDR3: TGTGCCAGCACGGGGACAGGGAGCTATGGCTACACCTTC. Protein product: CASTGTGSYGYTF.

The V call is TRBV28, the J call TRBJ2-7; TRBD2 aligns across 7 bases. The ends lost 2 bases at V and 3 bases at J; junction bases unmatched: 4. This CDR3 is built from 14 residues. Germline V gene sequence: CDR1 MDHEN, CDR2 SYDVKM. The CDR3 is CASSLLGRGYEQYF. The CDR3, as DNA: TGTGCCAGCAGTTTACTGGGGAGGGGCTACGAGCAGTACTTC.